This T cell receptor beta chain was found in a study of PD-1 blockade in classical Hodgkin lymphoma. Germline V gene data show CDR1 as SEHNR and CDR2 as FQNEAQ (reference sequence). This CDR3 spans 13 amino acids. Trimming took 7 bases from V and 5 from J, leaving 14 bases between them. The data were produced by immunoSEQ multiplex PCR, yet TCRdb's version contains in-frame clones alone and is incomplete. The data contain about 24,000 clones, around 74% of them singletons. For this clone: Its antigen remains unknown.

Time point defined: cycle 4 day 1 (C4D1), after less than seven weeks of nivolumab. Each patient experienced a relapse that followed autologous stem cell transplantation, and brentuximab vedotin exposure varied. Best responses included complete response and partial response; otherwise, the best response was progressive disease. Overall study results and limits: Complete responders' diversity at baseline resembled that of newly diagnosed patients. CD8+ TCR diversity did not rise significantly by C4D1, unlike CD4+. When set against healthy donors, newly diagnosed patients were reported to show lower baseline TCR diversity.

The receptor was isolated from a human donor with classical Hodgkin lymphoma. The chain recombines TRBV7-9 with TRBJ2-5; TRBD2 is a possible D gene (6 bases). The sample was peripheral blood mononuclear cells (PBMCs), taken before the fourth cycle of nivolumab. The CDR3 sequence is CASTLGGPETQYF. CDR3 nucleotide sequence: TGTGCCAGCACCCTCGGAGGGCCTGAGACCCAGTACTTC.